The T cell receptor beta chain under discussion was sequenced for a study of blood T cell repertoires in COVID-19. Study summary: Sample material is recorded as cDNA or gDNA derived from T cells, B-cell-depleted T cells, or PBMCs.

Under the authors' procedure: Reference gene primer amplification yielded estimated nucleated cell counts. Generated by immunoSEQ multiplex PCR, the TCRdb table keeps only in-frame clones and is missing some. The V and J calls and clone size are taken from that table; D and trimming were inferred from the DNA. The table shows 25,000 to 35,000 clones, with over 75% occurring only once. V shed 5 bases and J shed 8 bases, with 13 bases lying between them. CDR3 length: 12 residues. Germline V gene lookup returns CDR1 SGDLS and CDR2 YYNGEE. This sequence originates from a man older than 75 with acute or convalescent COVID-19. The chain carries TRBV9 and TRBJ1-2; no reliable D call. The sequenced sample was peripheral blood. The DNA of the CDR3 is TGTGCCAGCAGGTTCGAGGGAAGCGGCTACACCTTC. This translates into CASRFEGSGYTF.